The 15 T cell receptor beta chains reported below all come from one sample, sequenced in a study of CD8 T cells in Susac syndrome. cDNA came from around 0.5 to 1 ug RNA primed by random hexamers. Each CDR3 protein is one row after TCRdb ran MiXCR on the immunoSEQ multiplex PCR reads. The table records around 130,000 distinct CDR3 sequences, 90% to 95% of them present only once. The sequenced material came from CD8+ T cells from PBMCs. Receptor source: a human donor with multiple sclerosis.

This chain connects TRBV7-9 to TRBJ2-3, with 9 bases that match TRBD1. The CDR3 is 15 residues long. V lost 1 base to trimming and J lost 6 bases; unmatched junction nucleotides: 5. The germline gives CDR1 SEHNR, CDR2 FQNEAQ (reference sequence). CDR3 sequence (DNA): TGTGCCAGCAGCTTAGGGGACAGGGAAGGTGATACGCAGTATTTT. Translated, it gives CASSLGDREGDTQYF. The variable domain in full, completed from reference TRBV7-9 and TRBJ2-3, reads DTGVSQNPRHKITKRGQNVTFRCDPISEHNRLYWYRQTLGQGPEFLTYFQNEAQLEKSRLLSDRFSAERPKGSFSTLEIQRTEQGDSAMYLCASSLGDREGDTQYFGPGTRLTVL.

The gene calls are TRBV7-8 and TRBJ2-1; tentatively, D is TRBD2 (5 bases). Per germline, CDR1 SGHVS and CDR2 FQNEAQ. CDR3 length equals 16 residues. The V gene lost 5 bases and the J gene lost 2 bases, with 16 bases spanning the gap. The CDR3 nucleotides are TGTGCCAGCAGCCCGCTGGGAGCAGCCCCCTACAATGAGCAGTTCTTC. This encodes CASSPLGAAPYNEQFF.

The rearrangement joins TRBV25-1 to TRBJ2-5, with TRBD2 identical over 12 bases. This CDR3 region has 15 residues. The trim removed 2 bases at V and 4 bases at J, leaving 2 bases unmatched. Germline CDR1 is MGHDK and CDR2 is SYGVNS. Here the CDR3 DNA reads TGTGCCAGCAGTGAAGGGGGACTAGCGGGAGAGACCCAGTACTTC. This codes for CASSEGGLAGETQYF.

This chain connects TRBV27 to TRBJ2-1; possibly TRBD2 for D (6 bases). V gave up 5 bases and J gave up 4 bases, with 15 bases separating them. CDR3 length: 15 amino acids. Germline lookup yields CDR1 MNHEY and CDR2 SMNVEV (reference sequence). CDR3 in DNA: TGTGCCAGCAGTCGGGACTTTAATCCTTACAATGAGCAGTTCTTC. The encoded protein is CASSRDFNPYNEQFF.

This chain joins TRBV24-1 and TRBJ2-2, with TRBD2 matching 7 bases. Trimming cost V 6 bases and J 3 bases; bases outside gene matches: 0. CDR1 is KGHDR, CDR2 SFDVKD, per germline. The CDR3 sequence is 13 residues long. The CDR3 DNA is TGTGCCACCAGTACTAGCGACACCGGGGAGCTGTTTTTT. Protein: CATSTSDTGELFF.

V gene TRBV12-3 or TRBV12-4 combines with J gene TRBJ2-7; no firm D call. The CDR3 has 13 amino acids. Trimming took off 3 bases at V and 3 bases at J, with 9 bases between the two ends. This CDR3 reads CASSFDADYEQYF. The CDR3 bases are TGTGCCAGCAGTTTTGACGCGGACTACGAGCAGTACTTC.

The chain uses TRBV30 and TRBJ1-1; 9 nucleotides align to TRBD1. V was clipped by 4 bases and J by 5 bases; unmatched bases: 8. The CDR3 totals 14 residues. Per germline, CDR1 GTSNPN and CDR2 SVGIG (reference sequence). In nucleotides, the CDR3 is TGTGCCTGGACTCCGGGACAGGGTATTACTGAAGCTTTCTTT. The encoded protein is CAWTPGQGITEAFF. The whole variable domain, remainder taken from reference TRBV30 and TRBJ1-1, is SQTIHQWPATLVQPVGSPLSLECTVEGTSNPNLYWYRQAAGRGLQLLFYSVGIGQISSEVPQNLSASRPQDRQFILSSKKLLLSDSGFYLCAWTPGQGITEAFFGQGTRLTVV.

V gene TRBV11-2 combines with J gene TRBJ2-6; TRBD1 is a possible D gene (5 bases). The germline V gene has CDR1 SGHAT and CDR2 FQNNGV. V gave up 2 bases and J gave up 1 base, with 12 bases separating them. This CDR3 has 17 amino acids. This chain's CDR3 is CASSLNRGLSGANVLTF. The CDR3 nucleotides read TGTGCCAGCAGCTTAAATAGGGGCCTATCTGGGGCCAACGTCCTGACTTTC.

This clonotype was counted between two and nine times. J is TRBJ2-7 and V is TRBV10-3, with 7 bases fitting TRBD1. The CDR3 is 14 amino acids. Unmatched junction bases numbered 4, after V lost 5 bases and J lost 0 bases. Germline CDR1 ENHRY, CDR2 SYGVKD. The CDR3 sequence is CAISRQGASYEQYF. For the CDR3, the DNA is TGTGCCATCAGTAGACAGGGAGCCTCCTACGAGCAGTACTTC.

The V call is TRBV29-1, the J call TRBJ2-4, with a weak D call TRBD2 (6 bases). Trimming cost V 7 bases and J 6 bases, with 10 bases left between them. The CDR3 sequence is 11 residues long. From germline, CDR1 is SQVTM and CDR2 ANQGSEA. The CDR3 region has the DNA TGCAGCGCGGAGGGTAGAAACATTCAGTACTTC. Its protein is CSAEGRNIQYF.

The table lists this clonotype with a count of one. The chain employs TRBV29-1 and TRBJ2-1; D is possibly TRBD2 (5 bases). Germline values: CDR1 SQVTM, CDR2 ANQGSEA. The V gene lost 7 bases and the J gene lost 1 base, with 11 bases spanning the gap. The CDR3 sequence is 13 residues long. CDR3 region: CSAEGGSYNEQFF. CDR3 coding DNA: TGCAGCGCTGAGGGTGGATCCTACAATGAGCAGTTCTTC.

J is TRBJ2-7 and V is TRBV20-1, with TRBD1 identical over 7 bases. The CDR3 loop spans 15 amino acids. The V and J ends lost 3 bases and 2 bases, in that order; junction bases with no gene match: 10. Germline CDR1 is DFQATT and CDR2 is SNEGSKA (reference sequence). The CDR3 loop reads CSARGPGQQTYEQYF. The CDR3 region has the DNA TGCAGTGCTAGGGGCCCGGGACAGCAAACCTACGAGCAGTACTTC.

The chain employs TRBV7-9 and TRBJ2-2; TRBD1 matches at 7 bases. Trimming at V came to 7 bases and at J to 10 bases, leaving 9 bases not matched to a gene. Germline CDR1 and CDR2: SEHNR and FQNEAQ (reference sequence). The CDR3 has 13 amino acids. CDR3 nucleotides: TGTGCCAGCAAGAAGGGGGCGCACGAGGAGCTGTTTTTT. Protein sequence: CASKKGAHEELFF.

This chain joins TRBV4-1 and TRBJ1-1; D is unresolved. The germline gives CDR1 MGHRA, CDR2 YSYEKL. V gave up 11 bases and J gave up 1 base, with 11 bases separating them. The CDR3 sequence is 12 residues long. This chain's CDR3 is CAVMAENTEAFF. The CDR3, as DNA: TGCGCCGTCATGGCGGAGAACACTGAAGCTTTCTTT.

V usage is TRBV4-1 and J usage is TRBJ2-7, with TRBD2 identical over 13 bases. Unmatched junction bases numbered 11, after V lost 4 bases and J lost 5 bases. The CDR3 consists of 17 residues. Germline loops: CDR1 MGHRA, CDR2 YSYEKL. The CDR3, as DNA: TGCGCCAGCAGCCGTCCGGGCGGGACTAGCGGGATTGACGAGCAGTACTTC. Protein: CASSRPGGTSGIDEQYF.